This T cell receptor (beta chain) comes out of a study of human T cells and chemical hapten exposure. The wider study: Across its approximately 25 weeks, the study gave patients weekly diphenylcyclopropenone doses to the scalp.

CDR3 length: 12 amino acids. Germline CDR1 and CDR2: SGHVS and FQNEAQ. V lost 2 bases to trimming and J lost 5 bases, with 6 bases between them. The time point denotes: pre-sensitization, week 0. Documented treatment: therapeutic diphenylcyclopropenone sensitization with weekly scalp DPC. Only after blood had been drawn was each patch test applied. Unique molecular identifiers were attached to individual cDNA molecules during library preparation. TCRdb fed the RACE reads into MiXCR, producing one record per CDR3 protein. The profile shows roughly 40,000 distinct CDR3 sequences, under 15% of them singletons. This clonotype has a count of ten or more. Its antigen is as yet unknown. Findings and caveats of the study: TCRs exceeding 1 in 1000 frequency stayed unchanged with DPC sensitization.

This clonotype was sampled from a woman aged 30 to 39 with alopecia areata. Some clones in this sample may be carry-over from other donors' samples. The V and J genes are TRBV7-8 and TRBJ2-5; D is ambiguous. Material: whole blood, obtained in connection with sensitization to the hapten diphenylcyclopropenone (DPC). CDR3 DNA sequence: TGTGCCAGCAGCTTAACCATGGAGACCCAGTACTTC. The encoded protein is CASSLTMETQYF.